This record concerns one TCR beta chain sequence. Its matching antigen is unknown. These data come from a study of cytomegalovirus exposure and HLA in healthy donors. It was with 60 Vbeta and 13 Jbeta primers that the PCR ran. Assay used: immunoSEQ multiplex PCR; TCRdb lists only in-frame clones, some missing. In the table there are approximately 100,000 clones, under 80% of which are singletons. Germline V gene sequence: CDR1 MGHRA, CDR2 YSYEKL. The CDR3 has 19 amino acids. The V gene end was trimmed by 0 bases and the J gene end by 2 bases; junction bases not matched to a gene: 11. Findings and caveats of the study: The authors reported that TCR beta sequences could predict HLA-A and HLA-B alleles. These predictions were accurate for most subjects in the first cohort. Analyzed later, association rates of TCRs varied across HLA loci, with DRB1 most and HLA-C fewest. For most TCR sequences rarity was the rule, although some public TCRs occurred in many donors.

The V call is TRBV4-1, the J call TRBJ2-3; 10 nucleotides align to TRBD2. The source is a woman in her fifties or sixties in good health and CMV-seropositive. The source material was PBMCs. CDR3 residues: CASSQDEVAGGPPTDTQYF. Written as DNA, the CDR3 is TGCGCCAGCAGCCAAGATGAGGTAGCGGGGGGACCGCCCACAGATACGCAGTATTTT.